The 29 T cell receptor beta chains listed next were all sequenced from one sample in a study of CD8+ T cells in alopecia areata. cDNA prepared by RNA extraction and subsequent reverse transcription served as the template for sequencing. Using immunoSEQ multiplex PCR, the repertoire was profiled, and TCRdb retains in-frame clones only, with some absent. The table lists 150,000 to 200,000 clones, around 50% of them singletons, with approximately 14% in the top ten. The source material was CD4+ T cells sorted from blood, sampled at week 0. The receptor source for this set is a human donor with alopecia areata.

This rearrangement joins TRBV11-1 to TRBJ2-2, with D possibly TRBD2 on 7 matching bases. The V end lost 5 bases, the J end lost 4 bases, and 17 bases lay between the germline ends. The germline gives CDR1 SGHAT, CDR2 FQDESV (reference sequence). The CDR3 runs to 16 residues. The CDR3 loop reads CASSRLQGGFTGELFF. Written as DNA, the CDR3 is TGTGCCAGCAGCCGGCTACAGGGAGGGTTCACCGGGGAGCTGTTTTTT.

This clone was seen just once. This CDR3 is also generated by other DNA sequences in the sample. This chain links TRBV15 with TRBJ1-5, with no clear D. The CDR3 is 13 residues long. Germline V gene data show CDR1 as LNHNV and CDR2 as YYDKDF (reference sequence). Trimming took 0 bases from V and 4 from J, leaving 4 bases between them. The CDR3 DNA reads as TGTGCCACCAGCAGAGACAGAAATCAGCCCCAGCATTTT. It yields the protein CATSRDRNQPQHF.

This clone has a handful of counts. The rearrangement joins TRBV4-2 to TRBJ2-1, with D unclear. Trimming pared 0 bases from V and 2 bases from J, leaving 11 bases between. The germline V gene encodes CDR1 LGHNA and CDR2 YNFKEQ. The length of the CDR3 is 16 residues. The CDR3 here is CASSQDLLQTYNEQFF. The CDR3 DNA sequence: TGTGCCAGCAGCCAAGATCTGTTGCAGACCTACAATGAGCAGTTCTTC.

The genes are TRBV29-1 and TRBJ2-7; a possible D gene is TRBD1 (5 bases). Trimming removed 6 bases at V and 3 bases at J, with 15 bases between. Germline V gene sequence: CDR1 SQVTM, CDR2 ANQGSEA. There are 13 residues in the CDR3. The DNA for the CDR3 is TGCAGCGTAGGGGCAGGGATCATCTACGAGCAGTACTTC. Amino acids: CSVGAGIIYEQYF.

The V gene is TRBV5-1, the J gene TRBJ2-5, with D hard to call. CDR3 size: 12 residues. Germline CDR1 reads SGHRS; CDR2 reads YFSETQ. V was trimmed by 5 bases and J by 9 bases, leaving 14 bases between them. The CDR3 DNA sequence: TGCGCCAGCAGTGACCGTAGGGTGGCCCAGTACTTC. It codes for CASSDRRVAQYF.

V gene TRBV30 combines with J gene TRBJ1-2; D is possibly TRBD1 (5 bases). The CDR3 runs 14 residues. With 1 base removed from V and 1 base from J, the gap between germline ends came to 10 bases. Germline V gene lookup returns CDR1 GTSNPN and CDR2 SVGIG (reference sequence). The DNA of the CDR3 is TGTGCCTGGAGTGGGCGCAGGGATAACTATGGCTACACCTTC. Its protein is CAWSGRRDNYGYTF.

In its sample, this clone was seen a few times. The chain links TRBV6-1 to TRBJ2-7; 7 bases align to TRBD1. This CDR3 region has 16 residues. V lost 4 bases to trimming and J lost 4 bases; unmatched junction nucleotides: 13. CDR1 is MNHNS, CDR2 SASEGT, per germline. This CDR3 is CASSGNAQGRGYEQYF. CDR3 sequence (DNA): TGTGCCAGCAGTGGAAATGCACAGGGGCGCGGGTACGAGCAGTACTTC.

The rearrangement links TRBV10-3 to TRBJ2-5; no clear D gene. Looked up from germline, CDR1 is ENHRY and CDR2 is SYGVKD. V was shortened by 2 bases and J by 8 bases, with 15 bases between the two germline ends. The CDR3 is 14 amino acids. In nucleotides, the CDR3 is TGTGCCATCAGTGAGACGAGGACGGACCCAACCCAGTACTTC. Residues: CAISETRTDPTQYF.

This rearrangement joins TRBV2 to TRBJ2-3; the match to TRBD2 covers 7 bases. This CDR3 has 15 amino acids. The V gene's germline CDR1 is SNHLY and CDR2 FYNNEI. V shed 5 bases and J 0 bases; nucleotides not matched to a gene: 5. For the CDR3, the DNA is TGTGCCAGCAGTCGGGAGCGGGGAAGCACAGATACGCAGTATTTT. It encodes CASSRERGSTDTQYF.

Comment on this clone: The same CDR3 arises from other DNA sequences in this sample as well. CDR3 loop: CAWSRAGGYTF. As DNA, the CDR3 is TGTGCCTGGAGCAGGGCTGGCGGCTACACCTTC. V is TRBV30 and J is TRBJ1-2, with D maybe TRBD1 (5 bases). The CDR3 totals 11 residues. Per germline, CDR1 GTSNPN and CDR2 SVGIG (reference sequence). Between the trimmed V and J ends, which lost 3 bases and 8 bases, there was a span of 10 bases.

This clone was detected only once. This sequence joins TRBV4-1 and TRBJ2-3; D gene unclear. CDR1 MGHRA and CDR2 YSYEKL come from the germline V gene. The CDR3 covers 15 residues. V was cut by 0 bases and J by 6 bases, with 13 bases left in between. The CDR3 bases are TGCGCCAGCAGCCAAGATCGGGTCTCCATGGATACGCAGTATTTT. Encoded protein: CASSQDRVSMDTQYF.

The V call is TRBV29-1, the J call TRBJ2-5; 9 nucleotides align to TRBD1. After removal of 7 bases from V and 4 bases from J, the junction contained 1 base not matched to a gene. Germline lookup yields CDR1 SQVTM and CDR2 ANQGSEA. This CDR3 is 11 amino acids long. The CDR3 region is CSDRGLETQYF. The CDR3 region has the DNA TGCAGCGACAGGGGGCTAGAGACCCAGTACTTC.

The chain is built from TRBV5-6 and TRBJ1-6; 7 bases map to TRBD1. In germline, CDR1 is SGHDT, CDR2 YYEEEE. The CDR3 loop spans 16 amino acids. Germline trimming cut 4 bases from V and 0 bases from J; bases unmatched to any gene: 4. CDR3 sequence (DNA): TGTGCCAGCAGCGCAAGGGACAGCTCCTATAATTCACCCCTCCACTTT. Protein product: CASSARDSSYNSPLHF.

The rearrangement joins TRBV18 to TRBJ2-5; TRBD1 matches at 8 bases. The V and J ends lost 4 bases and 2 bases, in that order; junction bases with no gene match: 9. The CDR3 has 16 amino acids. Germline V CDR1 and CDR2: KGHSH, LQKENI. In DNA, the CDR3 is TGTGCCAGCTCACTCTCCCCAGGACAGGGACAAGAGACCCAGTACTTC. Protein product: CASSLSPGQGQETQYF.

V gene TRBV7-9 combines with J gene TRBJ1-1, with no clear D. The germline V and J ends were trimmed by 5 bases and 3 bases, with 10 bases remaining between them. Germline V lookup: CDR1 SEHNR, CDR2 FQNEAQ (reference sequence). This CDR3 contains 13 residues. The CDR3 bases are TGTGCCAGCAGCAATGAGGTGGACACTGAAGCTTTCTTT. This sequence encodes CASSNEVDTEAFF. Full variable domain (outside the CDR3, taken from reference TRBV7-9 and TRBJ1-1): DTGVSQNPRHKITKRGQNVTFRCDPISEHNRLYWYRQTLGQGPEFLTYFQNEAQLEKSRLLSDRFSAERPKGSFSTLEIQRTEQGDSAMYLCASSNEVDTEAFFGQGTRLTVV.

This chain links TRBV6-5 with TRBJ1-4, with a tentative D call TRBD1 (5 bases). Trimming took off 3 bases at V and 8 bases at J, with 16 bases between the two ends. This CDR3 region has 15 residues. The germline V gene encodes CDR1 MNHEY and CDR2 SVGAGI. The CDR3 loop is CASSYPQVQKEKLFF. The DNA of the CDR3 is TGTGCCAGCAGTTATCCACAGGTCCAAAAGGAAAAACTGTTTTTT.

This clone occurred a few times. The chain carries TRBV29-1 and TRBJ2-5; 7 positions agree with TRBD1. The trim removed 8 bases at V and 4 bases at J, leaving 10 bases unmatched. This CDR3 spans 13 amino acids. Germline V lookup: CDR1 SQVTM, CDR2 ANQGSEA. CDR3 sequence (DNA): TGCAGCTCAAAAGGGGGCCGGGCAGAGACCCAGTACTTC. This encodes CSSKGGRAETQYF.

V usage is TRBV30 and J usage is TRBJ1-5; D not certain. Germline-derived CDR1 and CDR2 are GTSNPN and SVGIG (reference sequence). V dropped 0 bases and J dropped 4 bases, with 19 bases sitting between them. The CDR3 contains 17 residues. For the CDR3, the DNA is TGTGCCTGGAGTGTAAATCGGGTCCGGGGTGGGAATCAGCCCCAGCATTTT. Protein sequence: CAWSVNRVRGGNQPQHF. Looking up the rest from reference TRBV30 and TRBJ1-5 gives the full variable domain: SQTIHQWPATLVQPVGSPLSLECTVEGTSNPNLYWYRQAAGRGLQLLFYSVGIGQISSEVPQNLSASRPQDRQFILSSKKLLLSDSGFYLCAWSVNRVRGGNQPQHFGDGTRLSIL.

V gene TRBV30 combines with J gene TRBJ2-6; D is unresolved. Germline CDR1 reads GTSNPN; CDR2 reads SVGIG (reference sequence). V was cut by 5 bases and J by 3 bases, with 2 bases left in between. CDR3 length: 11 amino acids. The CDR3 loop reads CAWGGANVLTF. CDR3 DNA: TGTGCCTGGGGTGGGGCCAACGTCCTGACTTTC.

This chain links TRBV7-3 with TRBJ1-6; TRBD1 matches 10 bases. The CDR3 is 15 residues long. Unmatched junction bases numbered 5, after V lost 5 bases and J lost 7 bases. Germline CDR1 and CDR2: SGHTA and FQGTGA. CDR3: CASSPTTGGNSPLHF. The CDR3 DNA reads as TGTGCCAGCAGCCCAACGACAGGGGGCAATTCACCCCTCCACTTT.

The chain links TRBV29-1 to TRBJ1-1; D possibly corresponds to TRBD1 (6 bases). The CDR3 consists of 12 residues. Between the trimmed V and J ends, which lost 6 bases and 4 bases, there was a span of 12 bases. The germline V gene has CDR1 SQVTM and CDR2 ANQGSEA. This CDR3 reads CSVATGFTEAFF. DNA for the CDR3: TGCAGCGTCGCAACAGGGTTCACTGAAGCTTTCTTT.

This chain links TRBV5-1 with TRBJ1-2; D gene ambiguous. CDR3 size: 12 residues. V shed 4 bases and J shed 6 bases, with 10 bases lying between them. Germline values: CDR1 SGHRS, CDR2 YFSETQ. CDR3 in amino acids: CASSGTQHGYTF. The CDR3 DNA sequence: TGCGCCAGCAGCGGAACACAACATGGCTACACCTTC.

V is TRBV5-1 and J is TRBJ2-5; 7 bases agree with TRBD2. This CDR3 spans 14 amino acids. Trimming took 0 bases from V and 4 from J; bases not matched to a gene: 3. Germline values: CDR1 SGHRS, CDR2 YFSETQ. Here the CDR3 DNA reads TGCGCCAGCAGCTTGGAACTAGCGAGAGAGACCCAGTACTTC. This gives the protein CASSLELARETQYF. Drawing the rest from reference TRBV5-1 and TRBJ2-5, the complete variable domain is KAGVTQTPRYLIKTRGQQVTLSCSPISGHRSVSWYQQTPGQGLQFLFEYFSETQRNKGNFPGRFSGRQFSNSRSEMNVSTLELGDSALYLCASSLELARETQYFGPGTRLLVL.

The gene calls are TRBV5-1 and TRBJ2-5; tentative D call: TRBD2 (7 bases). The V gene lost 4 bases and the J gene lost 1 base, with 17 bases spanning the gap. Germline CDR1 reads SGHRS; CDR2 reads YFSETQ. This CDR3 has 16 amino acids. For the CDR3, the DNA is TGCGCCAGCAGCACCCGAGGCGGGGGCATCCAAGAGACCCAGTACTTC. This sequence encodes CASSTRGGGIQETQYF.

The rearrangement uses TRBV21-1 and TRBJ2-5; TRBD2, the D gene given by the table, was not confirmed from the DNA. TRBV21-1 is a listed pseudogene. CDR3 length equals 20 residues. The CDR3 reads CASSKRFLVAYLQYQETQYF. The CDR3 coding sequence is TGTGCCAGCAGCAAGAGGTTCTTGGTCGCCTATCTCCAGTACCAAGAGACCCAGTACTTC.

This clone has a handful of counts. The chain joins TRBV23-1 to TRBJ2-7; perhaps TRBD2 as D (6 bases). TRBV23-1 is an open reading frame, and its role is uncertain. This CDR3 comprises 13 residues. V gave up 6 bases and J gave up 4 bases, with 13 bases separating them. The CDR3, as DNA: TGCGCCAGCAGCCTCGGAGGGCTATACGAGCAGTACTTC. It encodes CASSLGGLYEQYF.

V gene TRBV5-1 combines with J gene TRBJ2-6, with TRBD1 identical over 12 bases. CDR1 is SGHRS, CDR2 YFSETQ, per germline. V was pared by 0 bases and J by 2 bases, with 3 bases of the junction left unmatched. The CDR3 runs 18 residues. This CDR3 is CASSLEGQGATGANVLTF. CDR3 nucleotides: TGCGCCAGCAGCTTGGAGGGACAGGGGGCGACTGGGGCCAACGTCCTGACTTTC.

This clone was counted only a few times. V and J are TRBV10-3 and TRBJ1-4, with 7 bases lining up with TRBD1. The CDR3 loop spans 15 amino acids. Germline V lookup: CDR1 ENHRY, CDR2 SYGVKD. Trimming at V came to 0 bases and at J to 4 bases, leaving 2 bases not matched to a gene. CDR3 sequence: CAISESWDSNEKLFF. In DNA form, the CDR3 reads TGTGCCATCAGTGAGTCGTGGGACAGTAATGAAAAACTGTTTTTT.

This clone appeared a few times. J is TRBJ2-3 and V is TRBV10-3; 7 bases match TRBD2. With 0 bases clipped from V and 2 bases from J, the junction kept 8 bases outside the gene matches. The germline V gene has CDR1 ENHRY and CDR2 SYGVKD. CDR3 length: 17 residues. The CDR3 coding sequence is TGTGCCATCAGTGAGTCGGGGTCTAGCGGTTACACAGATACGCAGTATTTT. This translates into CAISESGSSGYTDTQYF.